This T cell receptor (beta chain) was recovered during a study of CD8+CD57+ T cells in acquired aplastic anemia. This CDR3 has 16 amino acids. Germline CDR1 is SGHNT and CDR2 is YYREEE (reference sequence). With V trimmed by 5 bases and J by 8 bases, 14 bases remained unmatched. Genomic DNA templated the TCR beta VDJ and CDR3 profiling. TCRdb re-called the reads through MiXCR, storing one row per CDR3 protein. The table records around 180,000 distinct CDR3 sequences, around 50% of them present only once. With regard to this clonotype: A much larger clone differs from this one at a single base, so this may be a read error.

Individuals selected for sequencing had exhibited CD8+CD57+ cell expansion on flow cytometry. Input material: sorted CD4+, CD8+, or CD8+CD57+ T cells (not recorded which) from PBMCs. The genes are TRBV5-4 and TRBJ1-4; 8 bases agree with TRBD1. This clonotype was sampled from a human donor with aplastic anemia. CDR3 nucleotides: TGTGCCAGCAGACGAGACGGCGGACAGGGTGTGGAAAAACTGTTTTTT. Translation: CASRRDGGQGVEKLFF.